This TCR beta chain is drawn from a study of post-analysis software for immune sequencing data. Of note for this clonotype: Its target is not known. At one end the junction does not follow the germline gene, possibly because of a read error.

Study observations and caveats: Those with multiple sclerosis, the patient group, showed significantly lower normalized Chao1 diversity than controls. Controls had lower frequencies than patients of about 5 TRBV segments, which included TRBV5-6, TRBV5-1 and TRBV20-1. When the samples were clustered directly with F measure, those that had been prepared in the same batch showed strong co-clustering.

Unique molecular identifiers were carried by the TCR beta cDNA libraries. Some 500,000 cDNA molecules were recovered from an input of roughly 0.85 to 10 million T cells. TCRdb reprocessed the PCR reads via MiXCR and lists one record per CDR3 protein. The sample yields 550,000 to 700,000 distinct CDR3 sequences, around 40% seen once. This CDR3 is built from 16 residues. Germline V gene data show CDR1 as MGHRA and CDR2 as YSYEKL. This clonotype was sampled from a girl aged 10-17 years with multiple sclerosis. Sequencing was carried out using blood. The rearrangement links TRBV4-1 to TRBJ1-5; no firm D call. CDR3 sequence: CASSQDATPSNQSQHF. Here the CDR3 DNA reads TGCGCCAGCAGCCAAGACGCGACACCGAGCAATCAGTCCCAGCATTTT.